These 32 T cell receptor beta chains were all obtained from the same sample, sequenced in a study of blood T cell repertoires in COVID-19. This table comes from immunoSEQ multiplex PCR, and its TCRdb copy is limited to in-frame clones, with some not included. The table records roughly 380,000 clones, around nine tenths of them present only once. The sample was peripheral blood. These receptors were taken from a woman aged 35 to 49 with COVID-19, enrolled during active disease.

CDR3 region: CASSPAAQGQGAEAFF. CDR3 nucleotide sequence: TGTGCCAGCTCACCCGCTGCGCAGGGGCAAGGGGCTGAAGCTTTCTTT. The genes are TRBV18 and TRBJ1-1; D is perhaps TRBD1 (6 bases). Trimming took off 3 bases at V and 6 bases at J, with 20 bases between the two ends. Germline CDR1 reads KGHSH; CDR2 reads LQKENI. The CDR3 consists of 16 residues.

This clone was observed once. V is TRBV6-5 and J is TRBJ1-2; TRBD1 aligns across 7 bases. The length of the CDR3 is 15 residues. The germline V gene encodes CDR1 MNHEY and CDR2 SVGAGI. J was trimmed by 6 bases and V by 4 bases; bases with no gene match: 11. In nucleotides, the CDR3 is TGTGCCAGCAGTTCCCGAACAGGGGCGTTGGATGGCTACACCTTC. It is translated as CASSSRTGALDGYTF.

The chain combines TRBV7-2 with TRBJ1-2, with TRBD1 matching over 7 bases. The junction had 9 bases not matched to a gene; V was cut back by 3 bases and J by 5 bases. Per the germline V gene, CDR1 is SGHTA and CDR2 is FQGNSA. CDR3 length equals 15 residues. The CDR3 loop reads CASSFGQAAGYGYTF. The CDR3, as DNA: TGTGCCAGCAGCTTCGGACAGGCCGCTGGTTATGGCTACACCTTC.

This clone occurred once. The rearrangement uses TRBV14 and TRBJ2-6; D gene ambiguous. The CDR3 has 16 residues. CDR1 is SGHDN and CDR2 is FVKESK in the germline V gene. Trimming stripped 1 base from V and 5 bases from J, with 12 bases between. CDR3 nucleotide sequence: TGTGCCAGCAGCCAAGGAGCGCGTCGATGGGCCAACGTCCTGACTTTC. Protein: CASSQGARRWANVLTF.

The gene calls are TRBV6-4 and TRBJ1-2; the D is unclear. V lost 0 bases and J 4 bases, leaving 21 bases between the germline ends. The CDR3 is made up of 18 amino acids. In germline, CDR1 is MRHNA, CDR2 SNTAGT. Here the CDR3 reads CASSDSNVPGMGFYGYTF. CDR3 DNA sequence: TGTGCCAGCAGTGACTCGAATGTGCCGGGAATGGGTTTCTATGGCTACACCTTC.

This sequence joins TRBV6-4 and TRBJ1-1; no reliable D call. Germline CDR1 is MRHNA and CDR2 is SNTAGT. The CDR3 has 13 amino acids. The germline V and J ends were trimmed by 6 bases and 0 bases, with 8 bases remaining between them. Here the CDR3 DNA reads TGTGCCAGCAGCCGAACAGTGAACACTGAAGCTTTCTTT. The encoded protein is CASSRTVNTEAFF.

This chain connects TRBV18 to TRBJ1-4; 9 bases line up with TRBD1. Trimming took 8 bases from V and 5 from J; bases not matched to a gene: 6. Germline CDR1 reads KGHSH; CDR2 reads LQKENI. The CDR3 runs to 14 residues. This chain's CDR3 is CASRGGTGNEKLFF. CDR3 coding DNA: TGTGCCAGCCGGGGCGGGACAGGGAATGAAAAACTGTTTTTT.

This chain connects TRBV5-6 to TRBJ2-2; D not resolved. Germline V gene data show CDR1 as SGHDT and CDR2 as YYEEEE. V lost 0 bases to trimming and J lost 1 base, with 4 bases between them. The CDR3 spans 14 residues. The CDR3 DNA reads TGTGCCAGCAGCTTGGGTAGGAACACCGGGGAGCTGTTTTTT. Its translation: CASSLGRNTGELFF.

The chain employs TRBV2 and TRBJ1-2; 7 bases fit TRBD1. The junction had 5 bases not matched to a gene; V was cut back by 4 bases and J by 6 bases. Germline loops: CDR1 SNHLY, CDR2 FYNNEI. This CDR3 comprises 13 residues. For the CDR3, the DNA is TGTGCCAGCAGTGTTCTACAGGGGCATGGCTACACCTTC. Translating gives CASSVLQGHGYTF.

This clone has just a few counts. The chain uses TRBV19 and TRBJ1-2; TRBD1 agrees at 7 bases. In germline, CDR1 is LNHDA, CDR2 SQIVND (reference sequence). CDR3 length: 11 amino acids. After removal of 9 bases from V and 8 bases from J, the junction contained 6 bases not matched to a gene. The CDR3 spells CARQGRDGYTF. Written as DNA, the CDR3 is TGTGCCAGACAGGGGCGGGACGGCTACACCTTC.

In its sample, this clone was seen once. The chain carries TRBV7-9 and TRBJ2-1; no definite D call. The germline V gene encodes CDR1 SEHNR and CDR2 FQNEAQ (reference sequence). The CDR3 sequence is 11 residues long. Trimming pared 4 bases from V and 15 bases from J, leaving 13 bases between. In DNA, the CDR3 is TGTGCCAGCAGCTCCTCGCCACGGGTGTTCTTC. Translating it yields CASSSSPRVFF.

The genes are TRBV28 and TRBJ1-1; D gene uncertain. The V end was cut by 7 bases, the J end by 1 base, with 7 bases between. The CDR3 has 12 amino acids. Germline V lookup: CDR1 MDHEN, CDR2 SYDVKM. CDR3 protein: CASTPGNTEAFF. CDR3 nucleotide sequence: TGTGCCAGCACCCCGGGGAACACTGAAGCTTTCTTT. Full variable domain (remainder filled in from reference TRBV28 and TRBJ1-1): DVKVTQSSRYLVKRTGEKVFLECVQDMDHENMFWYRQDPGLGLRLIYFSYDVKMKEKGDIPEGYSVSREKKERFSLILESASTNQTSMYLCASTPGNTEAFFGQGTRLTVV.

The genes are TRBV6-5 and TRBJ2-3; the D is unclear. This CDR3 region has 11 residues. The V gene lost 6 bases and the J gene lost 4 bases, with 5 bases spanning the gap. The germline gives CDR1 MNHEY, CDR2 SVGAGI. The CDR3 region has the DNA TGTGCCAGCAGACGGTCAGATACGCAGTATTTT. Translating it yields CASRRSDTQYF.

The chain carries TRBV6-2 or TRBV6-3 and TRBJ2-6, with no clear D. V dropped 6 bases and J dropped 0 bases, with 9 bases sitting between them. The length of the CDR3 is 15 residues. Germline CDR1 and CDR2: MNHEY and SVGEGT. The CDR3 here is CASSSTVSGANVLTF. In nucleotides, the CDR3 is TGTGCCAGCAGCTCAACAGTCTCTGGGGCCAACGTCCTGACTTTC.

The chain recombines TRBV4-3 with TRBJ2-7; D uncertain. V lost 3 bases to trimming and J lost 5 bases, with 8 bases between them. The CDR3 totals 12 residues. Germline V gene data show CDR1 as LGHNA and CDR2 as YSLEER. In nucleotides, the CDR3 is TGCGCCAGCAGCCAGACACCAAACGAGCAGTACTTC. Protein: CASSQTPNEQYF.

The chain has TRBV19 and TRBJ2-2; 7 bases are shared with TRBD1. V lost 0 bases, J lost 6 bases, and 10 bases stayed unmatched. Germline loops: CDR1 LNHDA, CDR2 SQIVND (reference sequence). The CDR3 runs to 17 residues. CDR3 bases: TGTGCCAGTAGTATAGATCCGGCCGGGACAGCAGCCGGGGAGCTGTTTTTT. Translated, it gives CASSIDPAGTAAGELFF.

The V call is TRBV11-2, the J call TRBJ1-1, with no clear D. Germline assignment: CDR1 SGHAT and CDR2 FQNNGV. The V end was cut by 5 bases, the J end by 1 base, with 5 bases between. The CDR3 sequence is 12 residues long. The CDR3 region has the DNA TGTGCCAGCAGCCGGGGGAACACTGAAGCTTTCTTT. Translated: CASSRGNTEAFF.

The CDR3 spells CASSLAGDPQEKLFF. The CDR3 DNA is TGTGCCAGCAGTTTAGCGGGGGATCCCCAAGAAAAACTGTTTTTT. The chain joins TRBV27 to TRBJ1-4; a weak D match, TRBD1 (5 bases). The CDR3 runs 15 residues. Trimming cost V 2 bases and J 8 bases, with 15 bases left between them. The V gene's germline CDR1 is MNHEY and CDR2 SMNVEV (reference sequence).

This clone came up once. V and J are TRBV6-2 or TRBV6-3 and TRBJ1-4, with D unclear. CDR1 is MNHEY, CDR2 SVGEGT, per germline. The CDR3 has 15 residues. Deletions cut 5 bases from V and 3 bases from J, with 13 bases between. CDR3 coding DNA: TGTGCCAGCAGTCAACGAGGGCGGCCTAATGAAAAACTGTTTTTT. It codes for CASSQRGRPNEKLFF.

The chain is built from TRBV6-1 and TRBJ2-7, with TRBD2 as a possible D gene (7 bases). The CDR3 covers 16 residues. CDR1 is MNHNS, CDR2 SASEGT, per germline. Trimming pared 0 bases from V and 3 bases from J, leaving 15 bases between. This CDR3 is CASSEARGAGYYEQYF. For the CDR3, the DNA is TGTGCCAGCAGTGAAGCACGGGGGGCGGGCTACTACGAGCAGTACTTC.

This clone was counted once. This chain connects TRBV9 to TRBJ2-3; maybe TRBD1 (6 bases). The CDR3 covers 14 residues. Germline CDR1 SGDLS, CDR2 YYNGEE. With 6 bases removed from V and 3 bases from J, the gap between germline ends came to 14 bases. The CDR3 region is CASTLQGSTDTQYF. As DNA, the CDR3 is TGTGCCAGCACCTTACAGGGTAGTACAGATACGCAGTATTTT.

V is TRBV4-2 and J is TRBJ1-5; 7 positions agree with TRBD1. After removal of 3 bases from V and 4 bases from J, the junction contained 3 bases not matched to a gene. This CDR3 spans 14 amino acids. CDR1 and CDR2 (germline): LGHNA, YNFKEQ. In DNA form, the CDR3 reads TGTGCCAGCAGCCAGGGACAGTTTAATCAGCCCCAGCATTTT. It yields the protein CASSQGQFNQPQHF.

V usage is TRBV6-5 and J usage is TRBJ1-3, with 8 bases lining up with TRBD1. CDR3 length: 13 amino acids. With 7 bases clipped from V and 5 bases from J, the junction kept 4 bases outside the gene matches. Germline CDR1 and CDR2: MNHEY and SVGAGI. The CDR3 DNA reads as TGTGCCAGCACCAGGACAGGGAGAAACACCATATATTTT. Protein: CASTRTGRNTIYF.

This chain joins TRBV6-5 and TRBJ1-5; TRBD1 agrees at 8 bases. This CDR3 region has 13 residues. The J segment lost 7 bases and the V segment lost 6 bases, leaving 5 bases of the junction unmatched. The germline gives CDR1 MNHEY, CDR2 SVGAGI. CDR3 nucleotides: TGTGCCAGCAGCCGACAGGGGAGCCAGCCCCAGCATTTT. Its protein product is CASSRQGSQPQHF.

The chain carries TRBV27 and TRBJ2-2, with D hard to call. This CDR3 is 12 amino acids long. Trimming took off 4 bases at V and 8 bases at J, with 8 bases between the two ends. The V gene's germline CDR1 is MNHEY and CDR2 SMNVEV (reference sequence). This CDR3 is CASSSSSGELFF. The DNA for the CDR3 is TGTGCCAGCAGTTCCTCTAGTGGGGAGCTGTTTTTT.

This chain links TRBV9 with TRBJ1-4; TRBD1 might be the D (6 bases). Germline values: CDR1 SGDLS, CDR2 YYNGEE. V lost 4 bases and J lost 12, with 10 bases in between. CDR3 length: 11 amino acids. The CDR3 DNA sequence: TGTGCCAGCAGCACGGACAGTCAACTGTTTTTT. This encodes CASSTDSQLFF.

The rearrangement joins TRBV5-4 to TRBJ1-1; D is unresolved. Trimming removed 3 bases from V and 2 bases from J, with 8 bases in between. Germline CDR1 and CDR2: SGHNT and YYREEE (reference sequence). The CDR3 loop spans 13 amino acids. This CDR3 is CASSSRENTEAFF. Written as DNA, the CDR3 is TGTGCCAGCAGCTCGCGGGAAAACACTGAAGCTTTCTTT.

Here the CDR3 reads CSALGPGTGNTEAFF. CDR3 in DNA: TGCAGCGCTCTGGGACCCGGGACTGGGAACACTGAAGCTTTCTTT. This rearrangement joins TRBV29-1 to TRBJ1-1; a weak D match, TRBD1 (5 bases). The CDR3 sequence is 15 residues long. V lost 7 bases and J lost 1, with 19 bases in between. Germline V gene data show CDR1 as SQVTM and CDR2 as ANQGSEA.

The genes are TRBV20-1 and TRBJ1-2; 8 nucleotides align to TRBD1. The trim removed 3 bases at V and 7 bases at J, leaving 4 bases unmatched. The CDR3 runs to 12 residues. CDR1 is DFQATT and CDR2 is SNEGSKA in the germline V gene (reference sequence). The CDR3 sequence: CSASRTGRGYTF. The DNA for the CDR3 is TGCAGTGCTAGTAGGACAGGGCGTGGCTACACCTTC.

The CDR3 reads CAWTGTGGAGEKLFF. CDR3 in DNA: TGTGCCTGGACCGGGACAGGGGGCGCGGGGGAAAAACTGTTTTTT. The rearrangement uses TRBV30 and TRBJ1-4; 12 bases agree with TRBD1. The junction had 8 bases not matched to a gene; V was cut back by 4 bases and J by 8 bases. Per the germline V gene, CDR1 is GTSNPN and CDR2 is SVGIG (reference sequence). The CDR3 has 15 amino acids.

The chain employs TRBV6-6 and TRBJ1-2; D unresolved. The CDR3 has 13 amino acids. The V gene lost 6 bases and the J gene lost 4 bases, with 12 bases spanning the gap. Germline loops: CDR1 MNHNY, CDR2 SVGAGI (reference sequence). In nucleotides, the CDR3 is TGTGCCAGCAGCCCTCGACACGGCTATGGCTACACCTTC. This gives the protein CASSPRHGYGYTF.

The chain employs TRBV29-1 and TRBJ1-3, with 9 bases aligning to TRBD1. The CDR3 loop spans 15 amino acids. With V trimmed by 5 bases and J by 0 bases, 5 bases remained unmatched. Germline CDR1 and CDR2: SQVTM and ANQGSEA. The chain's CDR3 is CSVRTGASSGNTIYF. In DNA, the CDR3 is TGCAGCGTTCGGACAGGGGCCAGCTCTGGAAACACCATATATTTT.